These 30 T cell receptor beta chains were all obtained from the same sample, sequenced in a study of blood T cell repertoires in COVID-19. Some clones are missing from TCRdb's copy, which holds only in-frame ones; the method was immunoSEQ multiplex PCR. In the table there are roughly 150,000 clones, roughly 84% of which are singletons. Sequencing input: PBMCs or T cells enriched from blood (not recorded which). The receptor source for this set is a man aged 55 to 69 who had recovered from COVID-19.

The chain is built from TRBV29-1 and TRBJ1-2, with 7 bases fitting TRBD1. The CDR3 runs 15 residues. After removal of 0 bases from V and 5 bases from J, the junction contained 9 bases not matched to a gene. CDR1 is SQVTM and CDR2 is ANQGSEA in the germline V gene. The CDR3 sequence is CSVEDSLGTAYGYTF. CDR3 DNA: TGCAGCGTTGAAGATTCTCTCGGGACAGCTTATGGCTACACCTTC.

CDR3 protein: CASSSQDRGEKLFF. CDR3 bases: TGTGCCAGCAGCTCACAGGACCGAGGTGAAAAACTGTTTTTT. This rearrangement joins TRBV7-9 to TRBJ1-4; maybe TRBD1 (5 bases). This CDR3 has 14 amino acids. CDR1 and CDR2 from the germline V gene are SEHNR and FQNEAQ (reference sequence). With 4 bases removed from V and 7 bases from J, the gap between germline ends came to 13 bases.

The chain has TRBV7-3 and TRBJ1-1; possibly TRBD1 for D (5 bases). CDR1 is SGHTA and CDR2 is FQGTGA in the germline V gene. The CDR3 sequence is 15 residues long. Trimming removed 0 bases at V and 4 bases at J, with 12 bases between. CDR3 sequence (DNA): TGTGCCAGCAGCTTAACGTCAGGGCTAGGCACTGAAGCTTTCTTT. Translated, it gives CASSLTSGLGTEAFF.

In DNA, the CDR3 is TGTGCCATCAACGGACAGGCGAATTCACCCCTCCACTTT. As protein: CAINGQANSPLHF. This chain links TRBV10-3 with TRBJ1-6, with 7 bases that match TRBD1. Unmatched junction bases numbered 4, after V lost 7 bases and J lost 7 bases. Per the germline V gene, CDR1 is ENHRY and CDR2 is SYGVKD. The CDR3 length is 13 residues.

The rearrangement joins TRBV7-3 to TRBJ2-7, with a tentative D call TRBD2 (6 bases). The CDR3 extends over 13 amino acids. In germline, CDR1 is SGHTA, CDR2 FQGTGA. Trimming removed 2 bases at V and 3 bases at J, with 8 bases between. The CDR3 region has the DNA TGTGCCAGCAGCTTAGCGGGGTACTACGAGCAGTACTTC. Its translation: CASSLAGYYEQYF.

The CDR3 loop is CAIQGAPNTGELFF. The CDR3 nucleotides are TGTGCCATCCAGGGGGCCCCGAACACCGGGGAGCTGTTTTTT. The rearrangement links TRBV28 to TRBJ2-2; TRBD1 aligns across 8 bases. With 10 bases clipped from V and 0 bases from J, the junction kept 4 bases outside the gene matches. This CDR3 region has 14 residues. Germline V lookup: CDR1 MDHEN, CDR2 SYDVKM.

CDR3 coding DNA: TGCGCCAGCAGCTTGGCTGGACAGGTTAACACTGAAGCTTTCTTT. It specifies CASSLAGQVNTEAFF. The genes are TRBV5-1 and TRBJ1-1, with 7 bases aligning to TRBD1. The V segment lost 0 bases and the J segment 2 bases; nucleotides outside the gene matches: 4. Germline V CDR1 and CDR2: SGHRS, YFSETQ. This CDR3 has 15 residues.

V gene TRBV11-2 combines with J gene TRBJ1-2; 9 bases are shared with TRBD1. Unmatched junction bases numbered 6, after V lost 5 bases and J lost 8 bases. There are 13 residues in the CDR3. The germline CDR1 and CDR2 sequences are SGHAT and FQNNGV. The CDR3 DNA follows: TGTGCCAGCAGCCTGGGACAGGGAATCGGCTACACCTTC. Its translation: CASSLGQGIGYTF.

The CDR3 here is CASTSGGSSYNEQFF. CDR3 in DNA: TGTGCCAGCACCTCGGGAGGAAGCTCCTACAATGAGCAGTTCTTC. The V and J genes are TRBV27 and TRBJ2-1; TRBD2 aligns across 7 bases. Germline CDR1 is MNHEY and CDR2 is SMNVEV (reference sequence). The CDR3 has 15 residues. Trimming removed 7 bases from V and 0 bases from J; junction bases left unmatched: 6.

Only one count was recorded for this clone. The genes are TRBV30 and TRBJ1-3; 11 bases fit TRBD1. Germline V CDR1 and CDR2: GTSNPN, SVGIG (reference sequence). With 1 base clipped from V and 0 bases from J, the junction kept 2 bases outside the gene matches. The CDR3 length is 16 residues. The CDR3 DNA reads as TGTGCCTGGAGTGGCGGGACAGGGGGCTCTGGAAACACCATATATTTT. Its protein product is CAWSGGTGGSGNTIYF. Filled out from reference TRBV30 and TRBJ1-3, the complete variable domain reads SQTIHQWPATLVQPVGSPLSLECTVEGTSNPNLYWYRQAAGRGLQLLFYSVGIGQISSEVPQNLSASRPQDRQFILSSKKLLLSDSGFYLCAWSGGTGGSGNTIYFGEGSWLTVV.

This clone was recorded only once. V gene TRBV28 combines with J gene TRBJ1-2; tentatively, D is TRBD1 (5 bases). CDR1 MDHEN and CDR2 SYDVKM come from the germline V gene. The CDR3 runs to 17 residues. Trimming removed 4 bases from V and 5 bases from J, with 23 bases in between. CDR3 region: CASSSFSQGLDLYGYTF. CDR3 DNA sequence: TGTGCCAGCAGTTCTTTTTCGCAGGGCCTAGACTTGTATGGCTACACCTTC.

In its sample, this clone was seen once. This chain uses TRBV14 with TRBJ2-7; 12 bases align to TRBD1. J lost 6 bases, V lost 0 bases, and 6 bases had no gene match. Germline CDR1 and CDR2: SGHDN and FVKESK. The length of the CDR3 is 16 residues. The CDR3 protein is CASSQDPGTGGLEQYF. The CDR3 DNA sequence: TGTGCCAGCAGCCAAGACCCCGGGACAGGGGGCCTCGAGCAGTACTTC.

This chain uses TRBV6-5 with TRBJ2-5; 7 positions agree with TRBD2. With V trimmed by 4 bases and J by 5 bases, 10 bases remained unmatched. CDR1 and CDR2 (germline): MNHEY, SVGAGI. The CDR3 loop spans 15 amino acids. CDR3 nucleotides: TGTGCCAGCAGTTTAGAGCGGAGGCGGGGGGAGACCCAGTACTTC. Translated: CASSLERRRGETQYF.

This clone was seen once. The chain is built from TRBV7-3 and TRBJ2-7; TRBD2 aligns across 10 bases. The CDR3 is 15 amino acids. The junction had 10 bases not matched to a gene; V was cut back by 6 bases and J by 5 bases. Germline lookup yields CDR1 SGHTA and CDR2 FQGTGA. Here the CDR3 DNA reads TGTGCCAGCAGTCGCCGACTAGCGGGTTCTAACGAGCAGTACTTC. This translates into CASSRRLAGSNEQYF. Using reference TRBV7-3 and TRBJ2-7 for the parts outside the CDR3, the full variable domain is GAGVSQTPSNKVTEKGKYVELRCDPISGHTALYWYRQSLGQGPEFLIYFQGTGAADDSGLPNDRFFAVRPEGSVSTLKIQRTERGDSAVYLCASSRRLAGSNEQYFGPGTRLTVT.

This clone was observed a single time. The chain carries TRBV7-6 and TRBJ2-1, with TRBD2 identical over 7 bases. The CDR3 is 15 amino acids. Germline-derived CDR1 and CDR2 are SGHVS and FNYEAQ. Losses at the gene ends were 5 bases for V and 0 bases for J; bases not matched to a gene: 4. CDR3 loop: CASSPSGSSYNEQFF. CDR3 nucleotides: TGTGCCAGCAGCCCTAGCGGAAGCTCCTACAATGAGCAGTTCTTC.

As regards this clone: Other nucleotide sequences in the sample specify the same CDR3. The chain recombines TRBV12-3 or TRBV12-4 with TRBJ1-4; D call uncertain. The CDR3 consists of 13 residues. Trimming stripped 1 base from V and 3 bases from J, with 3 bases between. Here the CDR3 DNA reads TGTGCCAGCAGTTTAGACTCTAATGAAAAACTGTTTTTT. Encoded protein: CASSLDSNEKLFF.

This chain uses TRBV9 with TRBJ2-1; D is uncertain. Germline V CDR1 and CDR2: SGDLS, YYNGEE. V was cut by 0 bases and J by 0 bases, with 7 bases left in between. The CDR3 has 15 amino acids. Here the CDR3 reads CASSVVGSSYNEQFF. The CDR3 DNA reads as TGTGCCAGCAGCGTAGTCGGTAGCTCCTACAATGAGCAGTTCTTC.

This clone was picked up one time. The rearrangement links TRBV24-1 to TRBJ1-6; D remains unclear. The CDR3 is made up of 12 amino acids. With 4 bases removed from V and 13 bases from J, the gap between germline ends came to 10 bases. The germline V gene has CDR1 KGHDR and CDR2 SFDVKD. CDR3 bases: TGTGCCACCAGTGACGGGGAGAGGCCCCTCCACTTT. Encoded protein: CATSDGERPLHF.

The chain couples TRBV15 to TRBJ2-1; D uncertain. V was cut by 5 bases and J by 1 base, with 6 bases left in between. Germline CDR1 LNHNV, CDR2 YYDKDF (reference sequence). The CDR3 consists of 13 residues. CDR3 sequence (DNA): TGTGCCACCAGCGACGGGTCCTACAATGAGCAGTTCTTC. Amino acid sequence: CATSDGSYNEQFF.

V gene TRBV12-3 or TRBV12-4 combines with J gene TRBJ1-2; D is uncertain. The CDR3 is 12 residues long. V lost 6 bases to trimming and J lost 4 bases, with 9 bases between them. The CDR3 protein is CASSKQFYGYTF. The CDR3 bases are TGTGCCAGCAGCAAACAATTCTATGGCTACACCTTC.

The rearrangement links TRBV7-3 to TRBJ2-3; 13 positions agree with TRBD2. The germline gives CDR1 SGHTA, CDR2 FQGTGA. The V segment lost 2 bases and the J segment 1 base; nucleotides outside the gene matches: 3. The CDR3 totals 17 residues. In DNA form, the CDR3 reads TGTGCCAGCAGCTTAGGACTAGCGGGGGTAGGCACAGATACGCAGTATTTT. As protein: CASSLGLAGVGTDTQYF.

V and J are TRBV6-4 and TRBJ2-7; 8 nucleotides agree with TRBD2. The CDR3 contains 14 residues. The germline V gene has CDR1 MRHNA and CDR2 SNTAGT. J was trimmed by 5 bases and V by 4 bases; bases with no gene match: 7. CDR3 DNA: TGTGCCAGCAGTGTTACGGGAGGGCCCCACGAGCAGTACTTC. Translated, it gives CASSVTGGPHEQYF.

This clone has a single count. The chain joins TRBV10-3 to TRBJ2-1, with TRBD2 matching 12 bases. The germline gives CDR1 ENHRY, CDR2 SYGVKD. The CDR3 is 16 residues long. J lost 6 bases, V lost 3 bases, and 6 bases had no gene match. CDR3 loop: CAISDPTSGSVNEQFF. CDR3 DNA sequence: TGTGCCATCAGTGATCCGACTAGCGGGAGTGTCAATGAGCAGTTCTTC.

This chain uses TRBV3-1 (or the pseudogene TRBV3-2) with TRBJ2-5, with 7 nucleotides matching TRBD2. Looked up from germline, CDR1 is LGHDT and CDR2 is YNNKEL (reference sequence). The ends lost 0 bases at V and 5 bases at J; junction bases unmatched: 9. This CDR3 contains 16 residues. CDR3 DNA: TGTGCCAGCAGCCAAGATTCGGGGGGTATGGTGGAGACCCAGTACTTC. This codes for CASSQDSGGMVETQYF.

This sequence joins TRBV24-1 and TRBJ1-2; TRBD1 might be the D (6 bases). The V gene's germline CDR1 is KGHDR and CDR2 SFDVKD. This CDR3 has 14 amino acids. V shed 0 bases and J shed 6 bases, with 10 bases lying between them. As DNA, the CDR3 is TGTGCCACCAGTGATTTGTACAGGACAGATGGCTACACCTTC. Amino acids: CATSDLYRTDGYTF.

V gene TRBV7-3 combines with J gene TRBJ2-7, with 7 bases that match TRBD2. CDR3 length: 14 residues. From germline, CDR1 is SGHTA and CDR2 FQGTGA. After removal of 2 bases from V and 3 bases from J, the junction contained 4 bases not matched to a gene. CDR3 sequence reads: CASSLFGGSYEQYF. Here the CDR3 DNA reads TGTGCCAGCAGCTTATTCGGCGGGAGCTACGAGCAGTACTTC. The whole variable domain, filled in from reference TRBV7-3 and TRBJ2-7, reads GAGVSQTPSNKVTEKGKYVELRCDPISGHTALYWYRQSLGQGPEFLIYFQGTGAADDSGLPNDRFFAVRPEGSVSTLKIQRTERGDSAVYLCASSLFGGSYEQYFGPGTRLTVT.

This chain joins TRBV6-4 and TRBJ1-6, with D possibly being TRBD1 (6 bases). Germline CDR1 reads MRHNA; CDR2 reads SNTAGT. CDR3 length: 14 amino acids. V lost 9 bases, J lost 15 bases, and 24 bases lay in between. The CDR3 DNA is TGTGCCAGAAGACCCATTGGGACATCCGCTTACCTCCACTTT. Amino acid sequence: CARRPIGTSAYLHF.

V usage is TRBV18 and J usage is TRBJ1-1, with D possibly matching TRBD1 (5 bases). V lost 1 base and J 5 bases, leaving 8 bases between the germline ends. CDR3 size: 13 residues. Germline CDR1 KGHSH, CDR2 LQKENI. CDR3 DNA sequence: TGTGCCAGCTCACCACGGGGGGAAACTGAAGCTTTCTTT. Its translation is CASSPRGETEAFF.

The chain links TRBV9 to TRBJ2-7, with 10 bases fitting TRBD2. Trimming took 4 bases from V and 2 from J; bases not matched to a gene: 3. This CDR3 region has 14 residues. The V gene's germline CDR1 is SGDLS and CDR2 YYNGEE. This CDR3 is CASSPSGSPYEQYF. The CDR3 DNA is TGTGCCAGCAGCCCTAGCGGGAGCCCCTACGAGCAGTACTTC.

The CDR3, as DNA: TGTGCCAGTAGTATAGAACCTCCGGGACAAAATCAGCCCCAGCATTTT. Amino acids: CASSIEPPGQNQPQHF. This chain uses TRBV19 with TRBJ1-5, with D possibly TRBD1 on 6 matching bases. V was trimmed by 0 bases and J by 4 bases, leaving 13 bases between them. Germline CDR1 LNHDA, CDR2 SQIVND (reference sequence). The CDR3 spans 16 residues.